This TCR beta chain was sequenced in a study of metastatic and nonmetastatic thyroid tumors. About the study: Repertoire data that came from the blood and tumor or nodule tissue of malignant and benign thyroid patients were compared. Regarding the study as a whole: For both blood and tumor, malignant thyroid tumors reportedly showed significantly higher TCR beta diversity than benign nodules did.

The germline CDR1 and CDR2 sequences are LGHDT and YNNKEL (reference sequence). Trimming stripped 4 bases from V and 3 bases from J, with 11 bases between. The CDR3 extends over 14 amino acids. Every patient underwent thyroid surgery untreated. TCRdb re-clonotyped the PCR reads through MiXCR. The data show some 55,000 clones, 20% to 25% seen once. This clone was detected many times. Its antigen is still unknown. The chain joins TRBV3-1 to TRBJ2-3; no clear D gene. Sequenced material: blood. The TCR was taken from a female donor with papillary thyroid cancer or a benign thyroid nodule (not recorded which). Some clones in this sample may be carry-over from other donors' samples. The CDR3 here is CASSRSGRTDTQYF. The CDR3, as DNA: TGTGCCAGCAGCCGTTCTGGTAGGACAGATACGCAGTATTTT.